A single sample is the source of the 10 T cell receptor beta chains below, sequenced in a study of cytomegalovirus exposure and HLA in healthy donors. The table came from immunoSEQ multiplex PCR; TCRdb's copy has only in-frame clones and leaves some out. The sample has 43,000 or so clones; roughly 92% are singletons. The sample was PBMCs. Receptor source: a man between 18 and 35 years old in good health and CMV-seronegative.

The chain employs TRBV29-1 and TRBJ2-1, with TRBD1 matching 7 bases. The germline V gene has CDR1 SQVTM and CDR2 ANQGSEA. The CDR3 loop spans 12 amino acids. Unmatched junction bases numbered 12, after V lost 7 bases and J lost 12 bases. The DNA of the CDR3 is TGCAGCGCCTGGGACAGCCAGGGCGGGCAGTTCTTC. It encodes CSAWDSQGGQFF.

In its sample, this clone was seen once. This CDR3 reads CASSQLGTGRRSYEQYF. The CDR3 DNA is TGTGCCAGCAGCCAATTGGGGACAGGGCGAAGGTCCTACGAGCAGTACTTC. The chain carries TRBV16 and TRBJ2-7; TRBD1 agrees at 9 bases. This CDR3 is 17 amino acids long. J lost 1 base, V lost 1 base, and 8 bases had no gene match. CDR1 and CDR2 (germline): KGHSY, FQNENV. Full variable domain (remainder filled in from reference TRBV16 and TRBJ2-7): GEEVAQTPKHLVRGEGQKAKLYCAPIKGHSYVFWYQQVLKNEFKFLISFQNENVFDETGMPKERFSAKCLPNSPCSLEIQATKLEDSAVYFCASSQLGTGRRSYEQYFGPGTRLTVT.

This chain joins TRBV16 and TRBJ1-5; 11 bases agree with TRBD1. Germline CDR1 is KGHSY and CDR2 is FQNENV. This CDR3 is 14 amino acids long. Losses at the gene ends were 3 bases for V and 6 bases for J; bases not matched to a gene: 1. This CDR3 is CASSQDRGPQPQHF. CDR3 in DNA: TGTGCCAGCAGCCAGGACAGGGGGCCTCAGCCCCAGCATTTT.

This clone was seen just once. This chain uses TRBV2 with TRBJ2-5; 11 bases align to TRBD1. Germline CDR1 is SNHLY and CDR2 is FYNNEI. The CDR3 has 17 amino acids. Trimming cost V 5 bases and J 5 bases; bases outside gene matches: 13. CDR3 sequence reads: CASSPLSGQGAWETQYF. CDR3 bases: TGTGCCAGCAGTCCATTATCCGGACAGGGGGCTTGGGAGACCCAGTACTTC.

The V gene is TRBV19, the J gene TRBJ2-7; no clear D. The germline V gene has CDR1 LNHDA and CDR2 SQIVND (reference sequence). This CDR3 has 15 amino acids. Deletions cut 8 bases from V and 0 bases from J, with 17 bases between. This CDR3 is CASGSKQSSSYEQYF. The CDR3 nucleotides read TGTGCCAGTGGCTCCAAACAGTCCTCCTCCTACGAGCAGTACTTC. The full variable domain, with the rest looked up from reference TRBV19 and TRBJ2-7, is DGGITQSPKYLFRKEGQNVTLSCEQNLNHDAMYWYRQDPGQGLRLIYYSQIVNDFQKGDIAEGYSVSREKKESFPLTVTSAQKNPTAFYLCASGSKQSSSYEQYFGPGTRLTVT.

The genes are TRBV9 and TRBJ1-2; TRBD1 agrees at 7 bases. CDR3 length: 13 amino acids. Germline V gene data show CDR1 as SGDLS and CDR2 as YYNGEE. V was clipped by 4 bases and J by 4 bases; unmatched bases: 4. CDR3 sequence: CASSPRDSYGYTF. The CDR3 nucleotides are TGTGCCAGCAGCCCCCGGGACAGCTATGGCTACACCTTC.

This chain's CDR3 is CASSVDARGGWNEQFF. For the CDR3, the DNA is TGTGCCAGCAGCGTAGACGCGCGGGGGGGCTGGAATGAGCAGTTCTTC. The chain has TRBV9 and TRBJ2-1; TRBD2 matches 9 bases. Per germline, CDR1 SGDLS and CDR2 YYNGEE. The J segment lost 7 bases and the V segment lost 0 bases, leaving 8 bases of the junction unmatched. This CDR3 is built from 16 residues.

The chain is built from TRBV5-1 and TRBJ1-1; no reliable D call. Deletions cut 0 bases from V and 2 bases from J, with 11 bases between. This CDR3 has 15 amino acids. Germline-derived CDR1 and CDR2 are SGHRS and YFSETQ. Here the CDR3 reads CASSLDSGSNTEAFF. The CDR3, as DNA: TGCGCCAGCAGCTTGGATTCGGGTTCAAACACTGAAGCTTTCTTT.

The V gene is TRBV7-9, the J gene TRBJ1-1, with a possible D match to TRBD1 (5 bases). The CDR3 has 14 amino acids. Between the trimmed V and J ends, which lost 5 bases and 1 base, there was a span of 11 bases. CDR1 and CDR2 from the germline V gene are SEHNR and FQNEAQ (reference sequence). In nucleotides, the CDR3 is TGTGCCAGCAGCAGGGGAGCGGGGAACACTGAAGCTTTCTTT. Translated, it gives CASSRGAGNTEAFF.

The chain recombines TRBV9 with TRBJ1-3; 7 positions agree with TRBD1. The V gene's germline CDR1 is SGDLS and CDR2 YYNGEE. The CDR3 covers 15 residues. The V and J ends lost 2 bases and 3 bases, in that order; junction bases with no gene match: 5. Here the CDR3 reads CASSVTGTDGNTIYF. In DNA form, the CDR3 reads TGTGCCAGCAGCGTGACGGGGACAGATGGAAACACCATATATTTT.